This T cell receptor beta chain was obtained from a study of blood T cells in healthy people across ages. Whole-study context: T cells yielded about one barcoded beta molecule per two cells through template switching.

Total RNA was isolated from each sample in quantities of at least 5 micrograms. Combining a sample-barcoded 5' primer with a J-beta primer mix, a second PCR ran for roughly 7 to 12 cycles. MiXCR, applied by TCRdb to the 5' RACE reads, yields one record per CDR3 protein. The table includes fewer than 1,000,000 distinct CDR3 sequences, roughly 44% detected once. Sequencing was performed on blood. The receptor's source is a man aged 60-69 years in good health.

CDR3 bases: TGTGCCAGCAGCCAAGCGGCTCGAGGAAACACCATATATTTT. This sequence encodes CASSQAARGNTIYF. V gene TRBV3-1 combines with J gene TRBJ1-3, with D unresolved. Trimming took 1 base from V and 4 from J, leaving 8 bases between them. This CDR3 spans 14 amino acids. Germline V gives CDR1 LGHDT, CDR2 YNNKEL (reference sequence).